This T cell receptor (beta chain) appears in the sequencing data of a study of blood T cell repertoires in COVID-19. Study details: Researchers got acute and convalescent COVID-19 samples from the United States, Italy and Spain. The analysed material was cDNA or gDNA that came from T cells, B-cell-depleted T cells, or PBMCs.

V lost 5 bases to trimming and J lost 0 bases; unmatched junction nucleotides: 10. CDR3 length: 16 amino acids. CDR1 is SGHRS and CDR2 is YFSETQ in the germline V gene. Source study methods: Reference gene primer amplification gave estimated nucleated cell counts. Libraries were prepared by immunoSEQ multiplex PCR; TCRdb keeps only in-frame clonotypes and omits some of them. The V and J calls and the clone size are those of that table, but D and trimming were determined from the DNA. The repertoire holds tens of thousands of clones, with about 90% as singletons. J is TRBJ1-1 and V is TRBV5-1, with 7 bases aligning to TRBD1. The receptor was isolated from a human donor with acute or convalescent COVID-19. The donor label of this sample is uncertain. Specimen: peripheral blood. For the CDR3, the DNA is TGCGCCAGCAGTCTGGAGAGGGGGCGGGTGAACACTGAAGCTTTCTTT. The encoded protein is CASSLERGRVNTEAFF.